This T cell receptor (beta chain) appears in the sequencing data of a study of CD8+CD57+ T cells in acquired aplastic anemia. Investigators profiled TCR beta VDJ and CDR3 from genomic DNA template. TCRdb processed the reads anew with MiXCR; each CDR3 protein has one entry. The sample consists of approximately 170,000 distinct CDR3 sequences, around 59% of them appearing once. In its sample, this clonotype was seen many times. CDR1 and CDR2 (germline): LGHNA, YSLEER. CDR3 length equals 15 residues. Trimming took 0 bases from V and 4 from J; bases not matched to a gene: 4. The chain combines TRBV4-3 with TRBJ2-7; TRBD2 matches at 9 bases. Sequencing input: sorted CD4+, CD8+, or CD8+CD57+ T cells (not recorded which) from PBMCs. The TCR originated in a human donor in good health, serving as a control. The DNA of the CDR3 is TGCGCCAGCAGCCAAGAGGTGCTAGCGGGATACGAGCAGTACTTC. It encodes CASSQEVLAGYEQYF.